The 21 T cell receptor beta chains listed next were all sequenced from one sample in a study of human T cells and chemical hapten exposure (dated by TCRdb to the early 2020s). The receptor library was made with RACE. Sequencing was performed on a NextSeq 500. TCRdb trimmed public reads at Q25 via fastp, called clones via MiXCR and kept in-frame beta chains. Rows with a matching CDR3 protein are joined into one entry that keeps the most common DNA and genes. The sample table lists under 300,000 distinct CDR3 sequences, approximately 7.5% of them with a count of one. The ten largest clones add up to approximately 1.2% of the sample. In the paper's terms, the time point label means: pre-sensitization, week 0. Explained via the paper, the treatment or condition label denotes: therapeutic diphenylcyclopropenone sensitization with weekly scalp DPC. The material was whole blood, obtained in connection with sensitization to the hapten diphenylcyclopropenone (DPC). Receptors originate from a man in his late teens or twenties with alopecia areata. Some clones in this sample may be carry-over from other donors' samples.

This clonotype occurred a few times. The V call is TRBV4-3, the J call TRBJ2-3; D not resolved. Germline CDR1 is LGHNA and CDR2 is YSLEER. This CDR3 is built from 15 residues. The V end was cut by 3 bases, the J end by 2 bases, with 12 bases between. CDR3: CASSQFGLNTDTQYF. The CDR3 DNA is TGCGCCAGCAGCCAGTTCGGCCTTAACACAGATACGCAGTATTTT.

This clonotype was picked up a small number of times. The V call is TRBV20-1, the J call TRBJ2-3; the D gene is possibly TRBD2 (6 bases). From germline, CDR1 is DFQATT and CDR2 SNEGSKA (reference sequence). This CDR3 spans 15 amino acids. The germline V and J ends were trimmed by 0 bases and 1 base, with 11 bases remaining between them. In nucleotides, the CDR3 is TGCAGTGCTAGAGATCCGGGAGCCCGCACAGATACGCAGTATTTT. It encodes CSARDPGARTDTQYF.

This clonotype has at least ten counts. The chain combines TRBV12-3 or TRBV12-4 with TRBJ2-5; 10 nucleotides match TRBD1. The CDR3 extends over 14 amino acids. V lost 5 bases, J lost 4 bases, and 4 bases stayed unmatched. CDR3 in amino acids: CASSPRDRGETQYF. CDR3 nucleotide sequence: TGTGCCAGCAGTCCCCGGGACAGGGGAGAGACCCAGTACTTC.

This clonotype appeared once. The chain recombines TRBV24-1 with TRBJ2-1, with 7 bases aligning to TRBD1. This CDR3 contains 16 residues. From germline, CDR1 is KGHDR and CDR2 SFDVKD. The V segment lost 4 bases and the J segment 0 bases; nucleotides outside the gene matches: 5. CDR3 DNA: TGTGCCACCAGTGACTCGACAGGGAGCTCCTACAATGAGCAGTTCTTC. The encoded protein is CATSDSTGSSYNEQFF.

V gene TRBV7-8 combines with J gene TRBJ1-4; no firm D call. Germline CDR1 and CDR2: SGHVS and FQNEAQ. V dropped 2 bases and J dropped 5 bases, with 9 bases sitting between them. There are 14 residues in the CDR3. CDR3 loop: CASSLRFLNEKLFF. Written as DNA, the CDR3 is TGTGCCAGCAGCTTAAGATTTTTAAATGAAAAACTGTTTTTT.

The V and J genes are TRBV5-1 and TRBJ2-4; the match to TRBD1 covers 9 bases. This CDR3 is 14 amino acids long. After removal of 5 bases from V and 5 bases from J, the junction contained 5 bases not matched to a gene. The germline V gene has CDR1 SGHRS and CDR2 YFSETQ. DNA of the CDR3: TGCGCCAGCAGGCGGGGACAGGGAGAAAACATTCAGTACTTC. It encodes CASRRGQGENIQYF.

This clonotype was detected only a few times. The chain carries TRBV6-2 or TRBV6-3 and TRBJ2-1, with 8 nucleotides matching TRBD2. The germline V gene encodes CDR1 MNHEY and CDR2 SVGEGT. With V trimmed by 2 bases and J by 6 bases, 9 bases remained unmatched. This CDR3 is 16 amino acids long. CDR3 sequence: CASSYPTGGAVNEQFF. The CDR3 DNA follows: TGTGCCAGCAGTTACCCCACGGGGGGGGCTGTCAATGAGCAGTTCTTC.

In its sample, this clonotype was seen many times. V gene TRBV9 combines with J gene TRBJ2-1; maybe TRBD1 (5 bases). This CDR3 region has 16 residues. The germline gives CDR1 SGDLS, CDR2 YYNGEE. Trimming took off 0 bases at V and 3 bases at J, with 13 bases between the two ends. The CDR3 DNA reads TGTGCCAGCAGCGTAGGTAAGGCTAGGGGCTACAATGAGCAGTTCTTC. Its protein product is CASSVGKARGYNEQFF.

This clonotype was seen only a few times. For the CDR3, the DNA is TGTGCCAGCAGCTTCGAAGTGAGCCAAGTCTACAATGAGCAGTTCTTC. It translates to CASSFEVSQVYNEQFF. This chain connects TRBV11-2 to TRBJ2-1; D gene unclear. The CDR3 spans 16 residues. Between the trimmed V and J ends, which lost 3 bases and 3 bases, there was a span of 15 bases. CDR1 is SGHAT and CDR2 is FQNNGV in the germline V gene.

The rearrangement joins TRBV10-3 to TRBJ2-2; perhaps TRBD2 as D (6 bases). With 4 bases removed from V and 0 bases from J, the gap between germline ends came to 9 bases. Germline loops: CDR1 ENHRY, CDR2 SYGVKD. The CDR3 totals 15 residues. The CDR3 sequence: CAISGTGANTGELFF. The CDR3 nucleotides are TGTGCCATCAGTGGGACGGGGGCGAACACCGGGGAGCTGTTTTTT.

J is TRBJ2-3 and V is TRBV5-1; no definite D call. The CDR3 covers 16 residues. Germline assignment: CDR1 SGHRS and CDR2 YFSETQ. Trimming shortened V by 2 bases and J by 1 base, and 14 bases separated the two germline ends. Written as DNA, the CDR3 is TGCGCCAGCAGCTTCTCATTCAGAAGCGGCACAGATACGCAGTATTTT. Protein product: CASSFSFRSGTDTQYF. Full variable domain (missing parts from reference TRBV5-1 and TRBJ2-3): KAGVTQTPRYLIKTRGQQVTLSCSPISGHRSVSWYQQTPGQGLQFLFEYFSETQRNKGNFPGRFSGRQFSNSRSEMNVSTLELGDSALYLCASSFSFRSGTDTQYFGPGTRLTVL.

The gene calls are TRBV29-1 and TRBJ1-6; 10 bases match TRBD1. The V segment lost 3 bases and the J segment 4 bases; nucleotides outside the gene matches: 15. The CDR3 is 19 residues long. CDR1 and CDR2 (germline): SQVTM, ANQGSEA. CDR3 in amino acids: CSVEALTGGETLYNSPLHF. CDR3 DNA: TGCAGCGTTGAGGCCCTGACAGGGGGCGAGACCTTGTATAATTCACCCCTCCACTTT.

The J gene is TRBJ2-3, the V gene TRBV20-1; possibly TRBD2 for D (6 bases). Germline CDR1 is DFQATT and CDR2 is SNEGSKA (reference sequence). The CDR3 sequence is 14 residues long. V was trimmed by 6 bases and J by 0 bases, leaving 13 bases between them. The CDR3 is CSAGDSSSTDTQYF. The CDR3 DNA reads TGCAGTGCCGGGGACTCTTCTAGCACAGATACGCAGTATTTT.

This clonotype has a count of ten or more. This chain joins TRBV20-1 and TRBJ2-1; D might be TRBD2 (5 bases). Trimming cost V 5 bases and J 0 bases, with 14 bases left between them. This CDR3 has 15 residues. Germline V gene lookup returns CDR1 DFQATT and CDR2 SNEGSKA (reference sequence). The CDR3 DNA reads as TGCAGTGCTCGCTGGACTGGCAGCTCCTACAATGAGCAGTTCTTC. Translation gives CSARWTGSSYNEQFF.

This rearrangement joins TRBV29-1 to TRBJ2-5; 12 positions match TRBD1. The CDR3 extends over 13 amino acids. V lost 8 bases to trimming and J lost 5 bases; unmatched junction nucleotides: 6. In germline, CDR1 is SQVTM, CDR2 ANQGSEA. The CDR3 loop reads CSCRDRGHETQYF. DNA of the CDR3: TGCAGCTGCCGGGACAGGGGGCACGAGACCCAGTACTTC. Using reference TRBV29-1 and TRBJ2-5 for the parts outside the CDR3, the full variable domain is SAVISQKPSRDICQRGTSLTIQCQVDSQVTMMFWYRQQPGQSLTLIATANQGSEATYESGFVIDKFPISRPNLTFSTLTVSNMSPEDSSIYLCSCRDRGHETQYFGPGTRLLVL.

This clonotype has only a few counts. The genes are TRBV7-8 and TRBJ1-1; TRBD1 might be the D (5 bases). The CDR3 runs 11 residues. Germline lookup yields CDR1 SGHVS and CDR2 FQNEAQ. Trimming left V 5 bases short and J 8 bases short, with 9 bases between. The CDR3 bases are TGTGCCAGCAGCCACAGACAGGAAGCTTTCTTT. This codes for CASSHRQEAFF.

This clonotype was seen a few times. This CDR3 reads CSASAGLNNQPQHF. The CDR3 DNA follows: TGCAGTGCTAGTGCCGGGCTCAACAATCAGCCCCAGCATTTT. The chain has TRBV20-1 and TRBJ1-5; D ambiguous. The CDR3 is made up of 14 amino acids. Trimming took 3 bases from V and 3 from J, leaving 12 bases between them. The germline CDR1 and CDR2 sequences are DFQATT and SNEGSKA (reference sequence).

This clonotype has just a few counts. The chain employs TRBV7-9 and TRBJ2-2; 13 bases line up with TRBD2. V was pared by 6 bases and J by 0 bases, with 1 base of the junction left unmatched. CDR3 length: 16 residues. CDR1 and CDR2 from the germline V gene are SEHNR and FQNEAQ (reference sequence). CDR3 protein: CASRGTSGANTGELFF. In DNA, the CDR3 is TGTGCCAGCAGGGGGACTAGCGGGGCGAACACCGGGGAGCTGTTTTTT.

This clonotype was seen a handful of times. The chain uses TRBV12-3 or TRBV12-4 and TRBJ1-5; D not resolved. This CDR3 has 13 residues. The V gene lost 3 bases and the J gene lost 3 bases, with 6 bases spanning the gap. The CDR3 loop is CASSFPNNQPQHF. CDR3 nucleotides: TGTGCCAGCAGTTTCCCTAACAATCAGCCCCAGCATTTT.

This clonotype was seen ten or more times. This chain uses TRBV7-2 with TRBJ1-1, with a possible D match to TRBD1 (5 bases). Deletions cut 6 bases from V and 6 bases from J, with 11 bases between. Germline values: CDR1 SGHTA, CDR2 FQGNSA. This CDR3 contains 12 residues. CDR3 region: CASSEGISEAFF. In DNA form, the CDR3 reads TGTGCCAGCAGTGAGGGGATCTCTGAAGCTTTCTTT.

This clonotype was seen repeatedly, ten times or more. The chain joins TRBV5-5 to TRBJ2-1, with a weak D call TRBD2 (5 bases). V was pared by 4 bases and J by 5 bases, with 16 bases between. Germline CDR1 reads SGHKS; CDR2 reads YYEKEE (reference sequence). The CDR3 runs to 15 residues. In nucleotides, the CDR3 is TGTGCCAGCAGCCTTTTCTCCCCGACTAACAATGAGCAGTTCTTC. Amino acid sequence: CASSLFSPTNNEQFF.